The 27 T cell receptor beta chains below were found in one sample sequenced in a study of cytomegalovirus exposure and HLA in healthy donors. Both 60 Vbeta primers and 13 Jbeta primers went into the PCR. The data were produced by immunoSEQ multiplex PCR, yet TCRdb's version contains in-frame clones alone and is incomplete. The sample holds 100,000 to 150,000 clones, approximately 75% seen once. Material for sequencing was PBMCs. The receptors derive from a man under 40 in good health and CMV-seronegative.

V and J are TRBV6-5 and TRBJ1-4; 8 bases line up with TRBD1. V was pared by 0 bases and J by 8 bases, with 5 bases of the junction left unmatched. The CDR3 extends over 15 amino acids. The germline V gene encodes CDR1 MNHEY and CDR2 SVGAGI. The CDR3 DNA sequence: TGTGCCAGCAGTTACTCGGACAGGGCTAGCGAAAAACTGTTTTTT. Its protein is CASSYSDRASEKLFF.

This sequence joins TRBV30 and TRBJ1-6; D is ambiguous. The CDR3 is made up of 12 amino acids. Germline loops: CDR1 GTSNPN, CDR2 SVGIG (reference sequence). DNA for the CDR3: TGTGCGTCCGCGGGGTCGAATTCACCCCTCCACTTT. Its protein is CASAGSNSPLHF.

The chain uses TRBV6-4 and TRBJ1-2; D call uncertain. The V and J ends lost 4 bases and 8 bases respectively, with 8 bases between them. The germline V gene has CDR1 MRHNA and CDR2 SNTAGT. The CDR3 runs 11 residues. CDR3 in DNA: TGTGCCAGCAGTGGCCCGGGAGGCTACACCTTC. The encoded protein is CASSGPGGYTF.

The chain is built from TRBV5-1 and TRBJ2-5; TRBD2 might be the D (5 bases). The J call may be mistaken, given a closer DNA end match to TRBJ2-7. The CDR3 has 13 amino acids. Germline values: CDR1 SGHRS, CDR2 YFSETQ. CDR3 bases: TGCGCCAGCAGCGGAACTCAGGAGGTCGAGCAGTACTTC. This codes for CASSGTQEVEQYF.

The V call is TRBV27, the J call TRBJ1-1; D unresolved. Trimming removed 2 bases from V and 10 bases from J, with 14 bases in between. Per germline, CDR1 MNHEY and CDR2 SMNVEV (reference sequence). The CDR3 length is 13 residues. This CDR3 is CASSLGVTLRAFF. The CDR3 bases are TGTGCCAGCAGTTTAGGTGTTACGTTGAGAGCTTTCTTT.

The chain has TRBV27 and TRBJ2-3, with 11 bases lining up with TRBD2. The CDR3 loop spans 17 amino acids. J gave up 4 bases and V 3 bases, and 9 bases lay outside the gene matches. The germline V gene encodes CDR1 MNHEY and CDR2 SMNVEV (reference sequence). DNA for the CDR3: TGTGCCAGCAGTTTTCGTAGCGGGGGGGCTTTCGCAGATACGCAGTATTTT. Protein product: CASSFRSGGAFADTQYF.

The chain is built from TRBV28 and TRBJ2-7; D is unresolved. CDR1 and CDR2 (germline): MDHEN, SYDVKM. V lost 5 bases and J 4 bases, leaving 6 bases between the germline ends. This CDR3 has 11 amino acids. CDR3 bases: TGTGCCAGCAGTGAGGTATACGAGCAGTACTTC. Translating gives CASSEVYEQYF.

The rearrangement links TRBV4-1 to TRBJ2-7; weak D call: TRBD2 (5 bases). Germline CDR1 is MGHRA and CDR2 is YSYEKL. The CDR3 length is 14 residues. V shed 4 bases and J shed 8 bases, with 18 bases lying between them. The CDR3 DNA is TGCGCCAGCAGCCCTGGGCCCGCGGGTACGAAGCAGTACTTC. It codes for CASSPGPAGTKQYF.

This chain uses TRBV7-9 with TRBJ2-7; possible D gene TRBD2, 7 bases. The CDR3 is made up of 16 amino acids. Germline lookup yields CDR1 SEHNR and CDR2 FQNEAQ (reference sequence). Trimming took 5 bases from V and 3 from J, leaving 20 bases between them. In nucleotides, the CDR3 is TGTGCCAGCAGCCCAAGGAGGGGGGGTGAAATCTACGAGCAGTACTTC. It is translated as CASSPRRGGEIYEQYF.

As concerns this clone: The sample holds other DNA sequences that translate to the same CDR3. The CDR3 sequence: CASSLARGRSNSPLHF. In DNA form, the CDR3 reads TGTGCCAGCAGCTTAGCGCGAGGGAGAAGTAATTCACCCCTCCACTTT. This sequence joins TRBV7-8 and TRBJ1-6; D call uncertain. This CDR3 is built from 16 residues. Trimming cost V 0 bases and J 6 bases, with 12 bases left between them. Looked up from germline, CDR1 is SGHVS and CDR2 is FQNEAQ.

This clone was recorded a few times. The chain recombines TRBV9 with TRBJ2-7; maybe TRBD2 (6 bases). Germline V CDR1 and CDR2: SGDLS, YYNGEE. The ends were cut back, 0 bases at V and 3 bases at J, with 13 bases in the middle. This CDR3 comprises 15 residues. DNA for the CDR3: TGTGCCAGCAGCGTAGCGGGAGTTGAGATCTACGAGCAGTACTTC. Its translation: CASSVAGVEIYEQYF.

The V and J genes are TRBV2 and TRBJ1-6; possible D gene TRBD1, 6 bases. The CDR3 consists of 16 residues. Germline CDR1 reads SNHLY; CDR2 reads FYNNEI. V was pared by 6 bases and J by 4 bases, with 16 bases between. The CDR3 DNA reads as TGTGCCAGCAGCGTACCCCGAACAGGGTATAATTCACCCCTCCACTTT. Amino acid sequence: CASSVPRTGYNSPLHF.

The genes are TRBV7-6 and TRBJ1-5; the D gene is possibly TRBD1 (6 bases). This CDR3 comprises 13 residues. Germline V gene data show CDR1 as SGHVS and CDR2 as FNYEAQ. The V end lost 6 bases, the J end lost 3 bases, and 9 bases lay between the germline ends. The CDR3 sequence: CASSRTVNQPQHF. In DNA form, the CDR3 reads TGTGCCAGCAGTCGGACAGTCAATCAGCCCCAGCATTTT.

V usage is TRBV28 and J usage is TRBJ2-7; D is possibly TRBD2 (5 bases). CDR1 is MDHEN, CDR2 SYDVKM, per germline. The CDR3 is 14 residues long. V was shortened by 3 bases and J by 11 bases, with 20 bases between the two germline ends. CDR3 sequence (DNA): TGTGCCAGCAGTTTCCAGGCGCGGGCCCAGGTAGAGTACTTC. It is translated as CASSFQARAQVEYF. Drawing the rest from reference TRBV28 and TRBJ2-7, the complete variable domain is DVKVTQSSRYLVKRTGEKVFLECVQDMDHENMFWYRQDPGLGLRLIYFSYDVKMKEKGDIPEGYSVSREKKERFSLILESASTNQTSMYLCASSFQARAQVEYFGPGTRLTVT.

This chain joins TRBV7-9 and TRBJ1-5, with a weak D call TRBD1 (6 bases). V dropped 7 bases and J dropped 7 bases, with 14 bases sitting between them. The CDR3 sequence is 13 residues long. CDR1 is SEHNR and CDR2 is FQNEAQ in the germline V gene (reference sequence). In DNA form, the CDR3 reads TGTGCCAGCACCGACCAGGGGATCCAGCCCCAGCATTTT. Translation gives CASTDQGIQPQHF.

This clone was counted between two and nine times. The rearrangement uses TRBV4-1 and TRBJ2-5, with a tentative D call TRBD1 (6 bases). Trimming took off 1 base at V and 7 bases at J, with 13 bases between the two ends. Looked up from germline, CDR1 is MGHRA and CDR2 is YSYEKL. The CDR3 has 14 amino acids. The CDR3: CASSQGTGQRTQYF. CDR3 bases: TGCGCCAGCAGCCAAGGCACAGGACAGCGGACCCAGTACTTC.

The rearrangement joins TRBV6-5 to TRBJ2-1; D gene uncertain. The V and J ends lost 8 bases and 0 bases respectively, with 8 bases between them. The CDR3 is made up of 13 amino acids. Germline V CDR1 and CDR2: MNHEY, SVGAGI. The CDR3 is CASWQSSYNEQFF. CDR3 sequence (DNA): TGTGCCAGCTGGCAAAGCTCCTACAATGAGCAGTTCTTC.

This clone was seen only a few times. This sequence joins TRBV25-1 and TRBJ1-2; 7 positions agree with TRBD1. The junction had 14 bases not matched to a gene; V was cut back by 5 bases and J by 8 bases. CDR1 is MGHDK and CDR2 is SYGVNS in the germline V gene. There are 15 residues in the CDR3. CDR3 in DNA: TGTGCCAGCAGTCCCCCGGGACAGCCCGAGCGGGGCTACACCTTC. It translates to CASSPPGQPERGYTF.

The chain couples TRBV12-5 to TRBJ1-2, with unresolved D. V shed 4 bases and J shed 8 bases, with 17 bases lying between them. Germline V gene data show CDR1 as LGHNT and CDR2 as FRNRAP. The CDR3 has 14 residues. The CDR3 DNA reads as TGTGCTAGTGGTTCTTCTTCTGGCAGGCTCGGCTACACCTTC. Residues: CASGSSSGRLGYTF.

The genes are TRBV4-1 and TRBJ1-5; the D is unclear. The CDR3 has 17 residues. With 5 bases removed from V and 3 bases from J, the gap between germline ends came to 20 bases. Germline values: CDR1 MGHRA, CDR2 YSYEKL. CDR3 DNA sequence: TGCGCCAGCAGCTACGTCCGGGGAAATATAGACAATCAGCCCCAGCATTTT. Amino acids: CASSYVRGNIDNQPQHF.

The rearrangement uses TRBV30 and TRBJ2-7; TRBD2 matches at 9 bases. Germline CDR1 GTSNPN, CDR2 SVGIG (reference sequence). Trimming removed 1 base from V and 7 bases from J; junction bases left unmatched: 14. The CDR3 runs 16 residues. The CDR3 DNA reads TGTGCCTGGAGTGGGGAGCGGGGGGACCCGCCAGGGGAGCAGTACTTC. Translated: CAWSGERGDPPGEQYF.

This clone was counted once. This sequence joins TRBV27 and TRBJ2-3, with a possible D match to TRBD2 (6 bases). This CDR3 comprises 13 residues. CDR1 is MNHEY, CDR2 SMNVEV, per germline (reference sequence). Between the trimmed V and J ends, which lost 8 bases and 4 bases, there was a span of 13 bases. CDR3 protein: CASGWGVPDTQYF. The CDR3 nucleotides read TGTGCCAGCGGGTGGGGGGTGCCAGATACGCAGTATTTT.

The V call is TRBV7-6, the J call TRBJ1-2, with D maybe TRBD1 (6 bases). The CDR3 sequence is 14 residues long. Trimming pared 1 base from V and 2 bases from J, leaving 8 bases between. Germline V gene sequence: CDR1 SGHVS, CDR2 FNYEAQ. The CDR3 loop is CASSLGRGNYGYTF. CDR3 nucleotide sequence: TGTGCCAGCAGCTTAGGCAGGGGAAACTATGGCTACACCTTC.

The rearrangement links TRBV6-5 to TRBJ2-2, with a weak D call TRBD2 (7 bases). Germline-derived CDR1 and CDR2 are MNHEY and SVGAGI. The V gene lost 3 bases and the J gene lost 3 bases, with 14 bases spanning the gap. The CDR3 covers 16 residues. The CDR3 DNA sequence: TGTGCCAGCAGTTATTCGGGGGGCCTCTACACCGGGGAGCTGTTTTTT. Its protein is CASSYSGGLYTGELFF.

CDR3 loop: CASSHPGRGTYEQYF. CDR3 DNA sequence: TGCGCCAGCAGCCACCCAGGACGGGGGACCTACGAGCAGTACTTC. V and J are TRBV4-1 and TRBJ2-7; tentatively, D is TRBD2 (6 bases). CDR1 MGHRA and CDR2 YSYEKL come from the germline V gene. This CDR3 is 15 amino acids long. Deletions cut 3 bases from V and 2 bases from J, with 14 bases between.

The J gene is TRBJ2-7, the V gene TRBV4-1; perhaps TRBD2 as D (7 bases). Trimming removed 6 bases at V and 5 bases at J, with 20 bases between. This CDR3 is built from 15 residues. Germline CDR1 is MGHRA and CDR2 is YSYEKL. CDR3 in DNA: TGCGCCAGCAGTCCCCCCACGGGGGGCAGACACGAGCAGTACTTC. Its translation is CASSPPTGGRHEQYF.

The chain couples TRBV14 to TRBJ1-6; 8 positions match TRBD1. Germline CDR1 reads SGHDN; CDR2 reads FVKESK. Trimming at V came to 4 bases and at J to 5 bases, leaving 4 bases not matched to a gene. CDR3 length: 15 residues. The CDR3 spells CASSLEGQDNSPLHF. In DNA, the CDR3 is TGTGCCAGCAGCCTAGAGGGACAGGATAATTCACCCCTCCACTTT.